This TCR beta chain was identified in a study of OX40 agonist ivuxolimab in advanced cancers. Study context: The study gave patients intravenous ivuxolimab at 0.01 to 10 mg/kg every 2 weeks. General study results and limits: CD8+ T cells showed, on average, more clonal expansion than CD4+ cells.

The trim removed 5 bases at V and 2 bases at J, leaving 4 bases unmatched. CDR3 length: 15 amino acids. The germline CDR1 and CDR2 sequences are MNHNS and SASEGT. Peripheral blood came from all dose cohorts at three timepoints. Details on this clone: Its antigen is not identified.

Profiling relied on immunoSEQ multiplex PCR, and the TCRdb table lists in-frame clones only, not all of them. The table includes about 56,000 clones, about 85% detected once. The starting material was CD4+ or CD8+ T cells sorted from blood, obtained in a trial of the OX40 agonist ivuxolimab. This receptor was identified in an adult with an advanced solid tumor such as melanoma, head and neck, liver or kidney cancer. This rearrangement joins TRBV6-1 to TRBJ2-3, with 10 bases matching TRBD2. DNA for the CDR3: TGTGCCAGCAGTACCGGGACTAGCGACACAGATACGCAGTATTTT. Amino acids: CASSTGTSDTDTQYF.